The 9 T cell receptor beta chains given below trace back to one sample, sequenced in a study of response to subunit inactivated influenza vaccine. TCRdb itself ran the RT-PCR reads through MiXCR, one entry per CDR3 protein. The table records over 300,000 distinct CDR3 sequences, 21% of them present only once. This sample comprised PBMCs from blood, obtained less than 22 months after vaccination. These receptor sequences come from a man aged 45 to 70 who received an inactivated influenza vaccine.

Only a few counts were recorded for this clonotype. This chain links TRBV18 with TRBJ2-7; 7 bases map to TRBD1. V lost 1 base to trimming and J lost 4 bases; unmatched junction nucleotides: 4. This CDR3 spans 14 amino acids. CDR1 is KGHSH, CDR2 LQKENI, per germline. CDR3 in DNA: TGTGCCAGCTCACCACGGGCACAGGGGTACGAGCAGTACTTC. It yields the protein CASSPRAQGYEQYF. The complete variable domain, with remaining parts taken from reference TRBV18 and TRBJ2-7, reads NAGVMQNPRHLVRRRGQEARLRCSPMKGHSHVYWYRQLPEEGLKFMVYLQKENIIDESGMPKERFSAEFPKEGPSILRIQQVVRGDSAAYFCASSPRAQGYEQYFGPGTRLTVT.

This clonotype was observed a single time. V and J are TRBV4-2 and TRBJ2-5; D remains ambiguous. Germline-derived CDR1 and CDR2 are LGHNA and YNFKEQ. The CDR3 loop spans 15 amino acids. The ends were cut back, 2 bases at V and 2 bases at J, with 12 bases in the middle. The CDR3 nucleotides read TGTGCCAGCAGCCAAAGCACGGCGGATCAAGAGACCCAGTACTTC. This encodes CASSQSTADQETQYF.

The gene calls are TRBV6-2 or TRBV6-3 and TRBJ1-1; possibly TRBD1 for D (5 bases). CDR1 and CDR2 from the germline V gene are MNHEY and SVGEGT. Trimming took off 5 bases at V and 1 base at J, with 11 bases between the two ends. The CDR3 is 14 residues long. In nucleotides, the CDR3 is TGTGCCAGCAGTAGTGACAGCCCGAACACTGAAGCTTTCTTT. The encoded protein is CASSSDSPNTEAFF.

This chain joins TRBV6-2 or TRBV6-3 and TRBJ2-2, with 7 nucleotides matching TRBD2. Germline V gives CDR1 MNHEY, CDR2 SVGEGT. CDR3 size: 14 residues. V was pared by 6 bases and J by 6 bases, with 7 bases of the junction left unmatched. The CDR3 sequence is CASRRGGSSGELFF. Written as DNA, the CDR3 is TGTGCCAGCAGGAGAGGCGGGAGCTCCGGGGAGCTGTTTTTT.

The J gene is TRBJ2-2, the V gene TRBV12-3 or TRBV12-4; 8 bases agree with TRBD2. The CDR3 consists of 13 residues. J lost 4 bases, V lost 7 bases, and 2 bases had no gene match. The CDR3 nucleotides are TGTGCCAGCACGGCGGGAGGCACCGGGGAGCTGTTTTTT. Protein sequence: CASTAGGTGELFF.

The chain links TRBV29-1 to TRBJ2-5, with 7 bases that match TRBD2. J lost 2 bases, V lost 1 base, and 13 bases had no gene match. The germline CDR1 and CDR2 sequences are SQVTM and ANQGSEA. The CDR3 runs 17 residues. This chain's CDR3 is CSVEGTGGAILQETQYF. CDR3 bases: TGCAGCGTTGAAGGGACGGGGGGAGCGATCCTACAAGAGACCCAGTACTTC.

The chain uses TRBV6-2 or TRBV6-3 and TRBJ1-3, with TRBD1 as a possible D gene (5 bases). Germline CDR1 MNHEY, CDR2 SVGEGT. Trimming left V 5 bases short and J 0 bases short, with 8 bases between. The CDR3 consists of 14 residues. This CDR3 reads CASSGTLSGNTIYF. As DNA, the CDR3 is TGTGCCAGCAGTGGGACTCTCTCTGGAAACACCATATATTTT.

The V gene is TRBV4-1, the J gene TRBJ1-6, with D maybe TRBD1 (6 bases). Trimming cost V 5 bases and J 12 bases, with 23 bases left between them. The CDR3 runs to 16 residues. Germline CDR1 MGHRA, CDR2 YSYEKL. CDR3 protein: CASSTEPATGTRPLHF. Here the CDR3 DNA reads TGCGCCAGCAGCACAGAACCGGCGACAGGTACAAGACCCCTCCACTTT.

This clonotype occurred many times. This chain joins TRBV12-3 or TRBV12-4 and TRBJ1-2; D is possibly TRBD1 (6 bases). The germline V and J ends were trimmed by 6 bases and 3 bases, with 11 bases remaining between them. The CDR3 is 13 amino acids. CDR3 in amino acids: CASSHGGDYGYTF. The CDR3 nucleotides read TGTGCCAGCAGCCATGGGGGCGACTATGGCTACACCTTC.